This T cell receptor beta chain is drawn from a study of blood T cell repertoires in COVID-19. In the study overall: Sites in the United States, Italy and Spain provided acute and convalescent COVID-19 samples.

This table comes from immunoSEQ multiplex PCR, and its TCRdb copy is limited to in-frame clones, with some not included. In the table there are about 480,000 clones, 70% to 90% of which are singletons. The study drew participants aged about 18 to 95 years from some 23 US areas. The CDR3 has 17 residues. The V and J ends lost 4 bases and 0 bases, in that order; junction bases with no gene match: 9. Germline V CDR1 and CDR2: MNHNS, SASEGT. The chain links TRBV6-1 to TRBJ2-1; 7 nucleotides agree with TRBD2. Sequenced input: PBMCs or T cells enriched from blood (not recorded which). The sequence was collected from a woman in her sixties who had recovered from COVID-19. The chain's CDR3 is CASSGRDYASSYNEQFF. In DNA, the CDR3 is TGTGCCAGCAGTGGCCGGGACTACGCGAGCTCCTACAATGAGCAGTTCTTC.